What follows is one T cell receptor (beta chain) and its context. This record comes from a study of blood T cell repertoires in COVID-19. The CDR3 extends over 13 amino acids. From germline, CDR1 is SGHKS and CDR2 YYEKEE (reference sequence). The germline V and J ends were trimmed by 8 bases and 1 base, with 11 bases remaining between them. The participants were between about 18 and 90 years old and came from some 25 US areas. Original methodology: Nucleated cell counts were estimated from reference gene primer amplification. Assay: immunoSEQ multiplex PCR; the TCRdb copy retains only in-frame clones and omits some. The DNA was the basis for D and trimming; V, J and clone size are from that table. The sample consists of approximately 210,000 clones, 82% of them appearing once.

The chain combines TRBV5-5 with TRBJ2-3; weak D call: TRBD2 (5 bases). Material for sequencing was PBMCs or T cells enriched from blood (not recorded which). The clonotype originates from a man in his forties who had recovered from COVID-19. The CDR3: CASYFGGTDTQYF. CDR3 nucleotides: TGTGCCAGTTACTTCGGGGGCACAGATACGCAGTATTTT.